This T cell receptor (beta chain) was sequenced for a study of molecular identifiers for immune sequencing clone quantification. Trimming removed 1 base at V and 0 bases at J, with 7 bases between. This CDR3 is 14 amino acids long. Germline V gene data show CDR1 as SGHKS and CDR2 as YYEKEE (reference sequence). One entry per CDR3 protein results from TCRdb running MiXCR on the PCR reads. Among fewer than 350,000 distinct CDR3 sequences listed, under 25% were seen once. This sequence was found in a human donor in good health. Some libraries in this study had Jurkat cell RNA spiked in. J is TRBJ1-1 and V is TRBV5-5; D unclear. The specimen sequenced was naive CD8+ T cells from blood, with Jurkat cell RNA spiked in. This sample's subset: FACS-sorted CD8+CD4-CCR7+CD45RA+ naive T cells. CDR3 in amino acids: CASSLPLMNTEAFF. CDR3 bases: TGTGCCAGCAGCTTGCCCTTAATGAACACTGAAGCTTTCTTT.